These T cell receptor beta chains were read from a single sample in a study of T cell changes during pregnancy in multiple sclerosis. Clones were read by immunoSEQ multiplex PCR, and TCRdb kept only the in-frame ones, dropping some. This table has tens of thousands of clones, over 90% appearing once. Source: peripheral blood, taken in the third trimester of pregnancy. Receptors originate from a female donor with multiple sclerosis, enrolled in a pregnancy study. Both conserved end residues are trimmed from each CDR3. The D gene is left open where the match is weak.

cdr3_aa,d_call,j_call,cdr3_length,v_call
ASSPGQGSGYT,.,TRBJ1-2,11,TRBV7-2
ASSLRGTGNEKLF,TRBD1,TRBJ1-4,13,TRBV13
ASSPDSSNQPQH,.,TRBJ1-5,12,TRBV6-5
ASSRQTGGVSYEQY,TRBD1,TRBJ2-7,14,TRBV19
ASSTSSGNYNEQF,TRBD2,TRBJ2-1,13,TRBV5-6
ASSFSDTNSGANVLT,.,TRBJ2-6,15,TRBV7-3
ASSVGLAPFSSYNEQF,TRBD2,TRBJ2-1,16,TRBV9
ATIGTSFHNEQF,TRBD2,TRBJ2-1,12,TRBV10-3
AISEGELSNSPLH,.,TRBJ1-6,13,TRBV10-3
AIRPGREEAF,.,TRBJ1-1,10,TRBV10-3
ASRAGGSYNEQF,TRBD2,TRBJ2-1,12,TRBV19
ASSQMRVEKLF,.,TRBJ1-4,11,TRBV4-1
ASSYSGGGTQY,.,TRBJ2-5,11,TRBV6-5
ASSPILQGETNIQY,.,TRBJ2-4,14,TRBV27
SASGPQETQY,.,TRBJ2-5,10,TRBV29-1